Listed here are 22 T cell receptor beta chains from one sample, sequenced in a study of blood T cell repertoires in COVID-19. Clones were read by immunoSEQ multiplex PCR, and TCRdb kept only the in-frame ones, dropping some. The sample contains approximately 270,000 clones, around 85% of which appear only once. Sequencing used PBMCs or T cells enriched from blood (not recorded which). The receptors here all came from a woman in her 50s who had recovered from COVID-19.

The chain uses TRBV28 and TRBJ2-5, with D tentatively TRBD2 (6 bases). CDR3 length: 13 amino acids. Germline CDR1 reads MDHEN; CDR2 reads SYDVKM. Trimming pared 4 bases from V and 5 bases from J, leaving 11 bases between. The CDR3 nucleotides are TGTGCCAGCAGTTCTGGGGGGAAGGAGACCCAGTACTTC. Its protein product is CASSSGGKETQYF. The full variable domain, rest sourced from reference TRBV28 and TRBJ2-5, is DVKVTQSSRYLVKRTGEKVFLECVQDMDHENMFWYRQDPGLGLRLIYFSYDVKMKEKGDIPEGYSVSREKKERFSLILESASTNQTSMYLCASSSGGKETQYFGPGTRLLVL.

V and J are TRBV24-1 and TRBJ1-4; D remains unclear. Trimming took 6 bases from V and 1 from J, leaving 5 bases between them. This CDR3 spans 13 amino acids. CDR1 KGHDR and CDR2 SFDVKD come from the germline V gene. The CDR3 region has the DNA TGTGCCACCAGTCGGGTAACTAATGAAAAACTGTTTTTT. It codes for CATSRVTNEKLFF.

This rearrangement joins TRBV19 to TRBJ2-5, with 9 bases aligning to TRBD2. With V trimmed by 5 bases and J by 4 bases, 8 bases remained unmatched. The CDR3 has 15 amino acids. Germline V gene data show CDR1 as LNHDA and CDR2 as SQIVND (reference sequence). CDR3 protein: CASSQTSGMGETQYF. CDR3 sequence (DNA): TGTGCCAGTAGTCAGACTAGCGGCATGGGAGAGACCCAGTACTTC.

This clone has a handful of counts. The gene calls are TRBV2 and TRBJ1-1, with D perhaps TRBD1 (5 bases). The V gene's germline CDR1 is SNHLY and CDR2 FYNNEI. The CDR3 length is 14 residues. V lost 8 bases, J lost 1 base, and 14 bases lay in between. This chain's CDR3 is CASRREQANTEAFF. The CDR3 DNA reads as TGTGCCAGCCGGAGGGAACAGGCGAACACTGAAGCTTTCTTT.

The chain recombines TRBV5-4 with TRBJ2-1, with TRBD2 matching over 14 bases. After removal of 4 bases from V and 2 bases from J, the junction contained 8 bases not matched to a gene. The CDR3 runs to 18 residues. Germline CDR1 reads SGHNT; CDR2 reads YYREEE (reference sequence). CDR3 loop: CASSQGTSGSLTYNEQFF. CDR3 sequence (DNA): TGTGCCAGCAGCCAGGGGACTAGCGGGAGTTTAACCTACAATGAGCAGTTCTTC.

V gene TRBV6-2 or TRBV6-3 combines with J gene TRBJ2-7; 7 bases line up with TRBD2. Germline V lookup: CDR1 MNHEY, CDR2 SVGEGT. Trimming took 2 bases from V and 1 from J; bases not matched to a gene: 5. This CDR3 is 15 amino acids long. The CDR3 DNA is TGTGCCAGCAGTTACCGGTGGGAGGGTTCCTACGAGCAGTACTTC. Translating gives CASSYRWEGSYEQYF.

V gene TRBV9 combines with J gene TRBJ2-1; a weak D match, TRBD1 (6 bases). This CDR3 is built from 15 residues. Per the germline V gene, CDR1 is SGDLS and CDR2 is YYNGEE. The ends were cut back, 0 bases at V and 3 bases at J, with 10 bases in the middle. The CDR3 loop is CASSVDGTIYNEQFF. Here the CDR3 DNA reads TGTGCCAGCAGCGTAGACGGGACAATCTACAATGAGCAGTTCTTC.

This chain connects TRBV7-9 to TRBJ2-2, with a possible D match to TRBD2 (7 bases). Deletions cut 5 bases from V and 2 bases from J, with 12 bases between. Germline V gene sequence: CDR1 SEHNR, CDR2 FQNEAQ (reference sequence). This CDR3 is 15 amino acids long. The CDR3 loop reads CASSPGGPNTGELFF. DNA for the CDR3: TGTGCCAGCAGCCCCGGGGGGCCTAACACCGGGGAGCTGTTTTTT.

The rearrangement uses TRBV2 and TRBJ2-5; D gene unclear. Germline V gene sequence: CDR1 SNHLY, CDR2 FYNNEI. The CDR3 sequence is 13 residues long. V lost 7 bases to trimming and J lost 1 base, with 10 bases between them. CDR3 nucleotides: TGTGCCAGCAAGCTCTACCTCCAAGAGACCCAGTACTTC. This sequence encodes CASKLYLQETQYF.

V and J are TRBV7-2 and TRBJ2-7; 7 bases agree with TRBD2. This CDR3 has 15 residues. Germline-derived CDR1 and CDR2 are SGHTA and FQGNSA. Trimming took 1 base from V and 7 from J; bases not matched to a gene: 10. The DNA of the CDR3 is TGTGCCAGCAGCTTAGATGGCGTAACAGCGGGAGAGCAGTACTTC. Protein product: CASSLDGVTAGEQYF.

V usage is TRBV6-5 and J usage is TRBJ1-4, with D unclear. This CDR3 spans 15 amino acids. The germline V gene encodes CDR1 MNHEY and CDR2 SVGAGI. The V end lost 5 bases, the J end lost 0 bases, and 10 bases lay between the germline ends. The CDR3 DNA reads TGTGCCAGCAGTCGGGGTCGGGCAACTAATGAAAAACTGTTTTTT. It codes for CASSRGRATNEKLFF.

The chain is built from TRBV7-9 and TRBJ1-5; D might be TRBD1 (5 bases). Trimming pared 5 bases from V and 4 bases from J, leaving 12 bases between. The V gene's germline CDR1 is SEHNR and CDR2 FQNEAQ (reference sequence). This CDR3 comprises 14 residues. DNA of the CDR3: TGTGCCAGCAGCGGGGCGCGGGGAAATCAGCCCCAGCATTTT. Residues: CASSGARGNQPQHF.

The gene calls are TRBV7-8 and TRBJ2-3, with D tentatively TRBD2 (6 bases). The germline V gene encodes CDR1 SGHVS and CDR2 FQNEAQ. CDR3 length: 14 amino acids. V was pared by 5 bases and J by 10 bases, with 19 bases between. CDR3 nucleotide sequence: TGTGCCAGCAGCCATAGCGTCGGGACTTCGGCGCAGTATTTT. Translation gives CASSHSVGTSAQYF.

The V gene is TRBV5-4, the J gene TRBJ2-7; a weak D match, TRBD2 (5 bases). Germline assignment: CDR1 SGHNT and CDR2 YYREEE (reference sequence). Trimming cost V 2 bases and J 6 bases, with 15 bases left between them. This CDR3 region has 14 residues. CDR3 protein: CASSFNAGGGEQYF. In nucleotides, the CDR3 is TGTGCCAGCAGCTTTAATGCGGGCGGAGGCGAGCAGTACTTC.

The rearrangement joins TRBV11-3 to TRBJ2-3, with D uncertain. Germline lookup yields CDR1 SGHNT and CDR2 YENEEA. The V end lost 0 bases, the J end lost 3 bases, and 7 bases lay between the germline ends. This CDR3 is 14 amino acids long. The CDR3 DNA reads as TGTGCCAGCAGCTTAGAAGCTAGAACAGATACGCAGTATTTT. The encoded protein is CASSLEARTDTQYF.

The chain recombines TRBV18 with TRBJ2-1; D might be TRBD1 (6 bases). Trimming took 1 base from V and 1 from J, leaving 8 bases between them. This CDR3 comprises 15 residues. CDR1 and CDR2 from the germline V gene are KGHSH and LQKENI. The CDR3 here is CASSPQGVSYNEQFF. The CDR3 DNA is TGTGCCAGCTCACCACAGGGGGTTTCCTACAATGAGCAGTTCTTC.

The V call is TRBV6-5, the J call TRBJ2-3; 10 positions agree with TRBD2. Trimming cost V 2 bases and J 3 bases; bases outside gene matches: 5. CDR3 length: 16 residues. Germline CDR1 is MNHEY and CDR2 is SVGAGI. This CDR3 reads CASSYVSSGGTDTQYF. The CDR3 DNA reads TGTGCCAGCAGTTACGTTTCTAGCGGGGGTACAGATACGCAGTATTTT.

The rearrangement links TRBV5-1 to TRBJ1-2; D may be TRBD1 (5 bases). The ends were cut back, 4 bases at V and 4 bases at J, with 17 bases in the middle. Germline V gene sequence: CDR1 SGHRS, CDR2 YFSETQ. The CDR3 is 15 amino acids. The CDR3 protein is CASSPGGTALYGYTF. For the CDR3, the DNA is TGCGCCAGCAGCCCTGGAGGGACCGCACTCTATGGCTACACCTTC.

The chain has TRBV10-3 and TRBJ2-7, with a tentative D call TRBD2 (5 bases). V lost 4 bases to trimming and J lost 2 bases, with 18 bases between them. Per the germline V gene, CDR1 is ENHRY and CDR2 is SYGVKD. This CDR3 spans 16 amino acids. For the CDR3, the DNA is TGTGCCATCAGTGCGCATAAGAACGGACTTACCTACGAGCAGTACTTC. Its protein is CAISAHKNGLTYEQYF.

The V call is TRBV2, the J call TRBJ2-5; tentatively, D is TRBD2 (5 bases). V shed 8 bases and J shed 1 base, with 14 bases lying between them. Germline V gives CDR1 SNHLY, CDR2 FYNNEI. The CDR3 extends over 14 amino acids. CDR3 DNA sequence: TGTGCCAGCCGTATGGGGAGCACCCAAGAGACCCAGTACTTC. Amino acid sequence: CASRMGSTQETQYF. The whole variable domain, filled in from reference TRBV2 and TRBJ2-5, reads EPEVTQTPSHQVTQMGQEVILRCVPISNHLYFYWYRQILGQKVEFLVSFYNNEISEKSEIFDDQFSVERPDGSNFTLKIRSTKLEDSAMYFCASRMGSTQETQYFGPGTRLLVL.

V and J are TRBV27 and TRBJ1-6; D is unclear. The germline V gene encodes CDR1 MNHEY and CDR2 SMNVEV (reference sequence). This CDR3 region has 13 residues. The ends were cut back, 10 bases at V and 7 bases at J, with 14 bases in the middle. The CDR3 spells CATATDLNSPLHF. The CDR3 DNA reads as TGTGCCACCGCGACTGACCTCAATTCACCCCTCCACTTT.

The rearrangement joins TRBV10-3 to TRBJ2-3; the D gene is possibly TRBD2 (5 bases). V dropped 7 bases and J dropped 0 bases, with 14 bases sitting between them. Germline assignment: CDR1 ENHRY and CDR2 SYGVKD. This CDR3 region has 15 residues. The CDR3 is CAITRGATSTDTQYF. The CDR3 DNA reads as TGTGCCATCACTCGGGGTGCCACCAGCACAGATACGCAGTATTTT.